These 25 T cell receptor beta chains were sequenced from one sample in a study of CD8 T cells in Susac syndrome. Reverse transcription of about 0.45 to 1 ug RNA used random hexamers. TCRdb reprocessed the immunoSEQ multiplex PCR reads with MiXCR, giving one entry per CDR3 protein. The sample lists roughly 250,000 distinct CDR3 sequences, 95% to 97% occurring once. The source material was CD4+ T cells from PBMCs. Receptor source: a human donor with Susac syndrome.

This chain joins TRBV30 and TRBJ1-1; D not certain. CDR1 and CDR2 (germline): GTSNPN, SVGIG (reference sequence). The CDR3 loop spans 12 amino acids. Trimming removed 4 bases at V and 12 bases at J, with 18 bases between. CDR3 region: CAWNPVEDLTFF. Here the CDR3 DNA reads TGTGCCTGGAATCCGGTCGAGGACTTAACTTTCTTT.

This chain uses TRBV6-5 with TRBJ2-7, with a possible D match to TRBD1 (6 bases). This CDR3 contains 16 residues. Germline V gene lookup returns CDR1 MNHEY and CDR2 SVGAGI. Trimming shortened V by 0 bases and J by 2 bases, and 14 bases separated the two germline ends. This CDR3 reads CASSYSKAGATYEQYF. CDR3 in DNA: TGTGCCAGCAGTTACTCGAAGGCAGGGGCTACCTACGAGCAGTACTTC.

J is TRBJ1-1 and V is TRBV30; D unclear. Trimming stripped 3 bases from V and 3 bases from J, with 5 bases between. Germline V gives CDR1 GTSNPN, CDR2 SVGIG (reference sequence). This CDR3 is 11 amino acids long. This chain's CDR3 is CAWRMDTEAFF. The CDR3 region has the DNA TGTGCCTGGAGGATGGACACTGAAGCTTTCTTT.

The chain employs TRBV7-9 and TRBJ1-1; D gene uncertain. The germline V gene has CDR1 SEHNR and CDR2 FQNEAQ (reference sequence). The CDR3 extends over 15 amino acids. Between the trimmed V and J ends, which lost 5 bases and 0 bases, there was a span of 13 bases. The chain's CDR3 is CASSPIRGMNTEAFF. CDR3 DNA sequence: TGTGCCAGCAGCCCTATCCGAGGTATGAACACTGAAGCTTTCTTT.

The V call is TRBV21-1, the J call TRBJ2-1; TRBD2 reflects the table's D call only, with no check against the DNA. TRBV21-1 is marked as a pseudogene. The CDR3 is made up of 14 amino acids. CDR3 residues: CASSLRTGANEQFF. CDR3 DNA sequence: TGTGCCAGCAGCCTTCGAACGGGAGCAAATGAGCAGTTCTTC.

This chain joins TRBV18 and TRBJ2-7; D possibly corresponds to TRBD1 (5 bases). The germline gives CDR1 KGHSH, CDR2 LQKENI. The CDR3 totals 13 residues. Trimming took off 3 bases at V and 7 bases at J, with 13 bases between the two ends. CDR3: CASSPSWAGEQYF. Here the CDR3 DNA reads TGTGCCAGCTCACCCTCTTGGGCAGGGGAGCAGTACTTC.

This clonotype was detected once. This sequence joins TRBV6-2 or TRBV6-3 and TRBJ2-7; 7 bases map to TRBD1. Trimming removed 5 bases from V and 6 bases from J; junction bases left unmatched: 16. CDR1 and CDR2 from the germline V gene are MNHEY and SVGEGT. The CDR3 has 16 amino acids. CDR3 DNA sequence: TGTGCCAGCAGTACCGCTCGGACAGGCAAGAGCCTCGAGCAGTACTTC. Encoded protein: CASSTARTGKSLEQYF.

This clonotype is a singleton in its sample. V and J are TRBV25-1 and TRBJ1-1, with TRBD1 as a possible D gene (5 bases). The CDR3 is 14 residues long. The germline V and J ends were trimmed by 8 bases and 6 bases, with 19 bases remaining between them. Germline CDR1 MGHDK, CDR2 SYGVNS. The CDR3 here is CASSPRERGAEAFF. The CDR3 DNA is TGTGCCAGCTCCCCGAGGGAAAGGGGCGCTGAAGCTTTCTTT.

The V gene is TRBV12-3 or TRBV12-4, the J gene TRBJ2-4; D is perhaps TRBD1 (6 bases). The CDR3 extends over 16 amino acids. V was clipped by 2 bases and J by 0 bases, with 11 bases between them. The CDR3 nucleotides are TGTGCCAGCAGTTTAAGGGGGTCGGGAGCCAAAAACATTCAGTACTTC. Translation: CASSLRGSGAKNIQYF.

The CDR3 DNA is TGTGCCAGCTCAACCGGGACGGGGAACACTGAAGCTTTCTTT. Translated, it gives CASSTGTGNTEAFF. The V and J genes are TRBV18 and TRBJ1-1; D possibly corresponds to TRBD1 (5 bases). The CDR3 is 14 amino acids. V was trimmed by 5 bases and J by 1 base, leaving 11 bases between them. Germline CDR1 is KGHSH and CDR2 is LQKENI.

V and J are TRBV24-1 and TRBJ2-7; TRBD2 matches 7 bases. With 6 bases clipped from V and 1 base from J, the junction kept 8 bases outside the gene matches. In germline, CDR1 is KGHDR, CDR2 SFDVKD. The CDR3 covers 15 residues. The CDR3 DNA reads TGTGCCACCAGTTCCAGCGGGAAGGCGTCCTACGAGCAGTACTTC. Its translation is CATSSSGKASYEQYF.

The chain recombines TRBV9 with TRBJ1-2; D ambiguous. Germline V gene sequence: CDR1 SGDLS, CDR2 YYNGEE. Trimming left V 3 bases short and J 8 bases short, with 17 bases between. This CDR3 spans 14 amino acids. DNA of the CDR3: TGTGCCAGCAGCGACCGCCCTCGAGACGCGGGCTACACCTTC. Residues: CASSDRPRDAGYTF.

The chain couples TRBV12-3 or TRBV12-4 to TRBJ2-7; 9 nucleotides align to TRBD2. V lost 7 bases and J lost 2; bases outside the gene matches: 12. The CDR3 spans 16 residues. CDR3 residues: CASTPGAGGAAYEQYF. The CDR3 DNA reads TGTGCCAGCACCCCCGGGGCGGGAGGGGCAGCCTACGAGCAGTACTTC.

The chain is built from TRBV5-1 and TRBJ2-5, with a possible D match to TRBD2 (6 bases). The V and J ends lost 1 base and 2 bases respectively, with 9 bases between them. Germline V gene lookup returns CDR1 SGHRS and CDR2 YFSETQ. The CDR3 is made up of 14 amino acids. Here the CDR3 reads CASSLLLAQETQYF. CDR3 coding DNA: TGCGCCAGCAGCTTGCTGCTAGCGCAAGAGACCCAGTACTTC. Based on the CDR3 plus reference TRBV5-1 and TRBJ2-5, the full variable domain is KAGVTQTPRYLIKTRGQQVTLSCSPISGHRSVSWYQQTPGQGLQFLFEYFSETQRNKGNFPGRFSGRQFSNSRSEMNVSTLELGDSALYLCASSLLLAQETQYFGPGTRLLVL.

V gene TRBV29-1 combines with J gene TRBJ1-5; the D is unclear. Per germline, CDR1 SQVTM and CDR2 ANQGSEA. This CDR3 comprises 13 residues. The V end lost 3 bases, the J end lost 7 bases, and 13 bases lay between the germline ends. The CDR3 loop reads CSVEVSEEQPQHF. In nucleotides, the CDR3 is TGCAGCGTTGAGGTTAGCGAGGAACAGCCCCAGCATTTT.

The chain joins TRBV4-1 to TRBJ1-2; 9 bases map to TRBD1. V shed 5 bases and J 8 bases; nucleotides not matched to a gene: 6. The CDR3 is made up of 13 amino acids. Germline assignment: CDR1 MGHRA and CDR2 YSYEKL. CDR3 sequence reads: CASSAGTGSGYTF. For the CDR3, the DNA is TGCGCCAGCAGCGCCGGGACAGGGTCCGGCTACACCTTC.

V is TRBV5-6 and J is TRBJ2-7; TRBD2 aligns across 9 bases. The CDR3 is 16 amino acids. Unmatched junction bases numbered 15, after V lost 4 bases and J lost 7 bases. Germline V gene lookup returns CDR1 SGHDT and CDR2 YYEEEE. The CDR3 bases are TGTGCCAGCAGCCCCCAGGCCAGCGGGAGGAGCAGGGAGCAGTACTTC. It translates to CASSPQASGRSREQYF.

The rearrangement uses TRBV27 and TRBJ2-3; D is unresolved. Trimming took 4 bases from V and 1 from J, leaving 15 bases between them. Germline assignment: CDR1 MNHEY and CDR2 SMNVEV (reference sequence). The CDR3 consists of 16 residues. CDR3 DNA sequence: TGTGCCAGCAGTTCCTCCAGGTCCCGGGGCACAGATACGCAGTATTTT. Its translation is CASSSSRSRGTDTQYF.

This chain joins TRBV20-1 and TRBJ2-3; 9 bases agree with TRBD1. Trimming at V came to 5 bases and at J to 0 bases, leaving 3 bases not matched to a gene. CDR3 length equals 14 residues. CDR1 and CDR2 from the germline V gene are DFQATT and SNEGSKA (reference sequence). CDR3 residues: CSASGQGSTDTQYF. CDR3 sequence (DNA): TGCAGTGCTTCCGGACAGGGGAGCACAGATACGCAGTATTTT.

V usage is TRBV20-1 and J usage is TRBJ2-1; D is perhaps TRBD1 (5 bases). Deletions cut 5 bases from V and 6 bases from J, with 11 bases between. Germline assignment: CDR1 DFQATT and CDR2 SNEGSKA (reference sequence). The CDR3 consists of 12 residues. The CDR3 loop reads CSAPDSSNEQFF. In nucleotides, the CDR3 is TGCAGTGCTCCAGACAGCTCCAATGAGCAGTTCTTC.

V usage is TRBV11-2 and J usage is TRBJ2-5; no definite D call. CDR1 and CDR2 (germline): SGHAT, FQNNGV. The V end was cut by 2 bases, the J end by 4 bases, with 5 bases between. The CDR3 is 12 amino acids. The CDR3 here is CASSLNTETQYF. CDR3 bases: TGTGCCAGCAGCTTAAACACAGAGACCCAGTACTTC.

The J gene is TRBJ2-1, the V gene TRBV7-9, with 14 positions matching TRBD2. This CDR3 region has 16 residues. The germline CDR1 and CDR2 sequences are SEHNR and FQNEAQ (reference sequence). Trimming cost V 5 bases and J 7 bases; bases outside gene matches: 7. The CDR3 spells CASSPPGLAGANEQFF. CDR3 nucleotide sequence: TGTGCCAGCAGCCCGCCGGGACTAGCGGGAGCTAATGAGCAGTTCTTC.

The chain employs TRBV28 and TRBJ2-3; TRBD1 might be the D (5 bases). The V end lost 1 base, the J end lost 1 base, and 9 bases lay between the germline ends. CDR3 size: 15 residues. CDR1 and CDR2 (germline): MDHEN, SYDVKM. As DNA, the CDR3 is TGTGCCAGCAGTTTATTACAGGCTGGCACAGATACGCAGTATTTT. Its protein is CASSLLQAGTDTQYF.

The chain links TRBV25-1 to TRBJ2-3, with D hard to call. Germline V CDR1 and CDR2: MGHDK, SYGVNS. The CDR3 is made up of 11 amino acids. V lost 10 bases, J lost 6 bases, and 11 bases lay in between. The CDR3 region has the DNA TGTGCCACCTCCGGCCCGGATACGCAGTATTTT. It codes for CATSGPDTQYF.

The genes are TRBV20-1 and TRBJ1-1, with D tentatively TRBD1 (5 bases). In germline, CDR1 is DFQATT, CDR2 SNEGSKA (reference sequence). V gave up 3 bases and J gave up 3 bases, with 11 bases separating them. The CDR3 runs to 13 residues. This CDR3 reads CSARDDRYTEAFF. In DNA form, the CDR3 reads TGCAGTGCTAGGGACGACAGATACACTGAAGCTTTCTTT.